A selection of T cell receptor beta chains follows, all from one sample in a study of Tregs in tolerant kidney transplant recipients. Repertoires were generated with immunoSEQ multiplex PCR, while TCRdb's copy carries only in-frame clones and drops some. The sample contains approximately 93,000 clones, roughly 93% of which appear only once. The specimen comprised CD4+ T cells from blood, sampled before the transplant. The receptors come from a human donor who received a combined kidney and bone marrow transplant. Each CDR3 is given with its conserved first and last residue. A D gene is named only where the DNA matches it firmly.

TRBV5-1,TRBD1,TRBJ2-5,CASSTGTGGLGTQYF,TGCGCCAGCAGCACCGGGACAGGGGGCTTGGGGACCCAGTACTTC
TRBV11-2,TRBD1,TRBJ2-1,CASSSHRGSYNEQFF,TGTGCCAGCAGCTCCCACAGGGGTAGCTACAATGAGCAGTTCTTC
TRBV4-1,TRBD2,TRBJ2-7,CARELIAGSYEQYF,TGCGCCAGAGAGCTGATAGCGGGATCCTACGAGCAGTACTTC
TRBV7-2,TRBD1,TRBJ2-7,CASSTGQGAYEQYF,TGTGCCAGCAGCACCGGACAGGGGGCCTACGAGCAGTACTTC
TRBV7-2,.,TRBJ2-4,CASSQRPFKNIQYF,TGTGCCAGCAGCCAGAGGCCGTTCAAAAACATTCAGTACTTC
TRBV4-1,.,TRBJ2-7,CASSQDRAEQYF,TGCGCCAGCAGCCAAGACAGGGCCGAGCAGTACTTC
TRBV7-2,.,TRBJ1-3,CASSLDWSGNTIYF,TGTGCCAGCAGCTTAGACTGGTCTGGAAACACCATATATTTT
TRBV18,.,TRBJ2-5,CASLKGTQVETQYF,TGTGCCAGCCTTAAAGGGACACAAGTGGAGACCCAGTACTTC
TRBV7-6,TRBD1,TRBJ2-7,CASSLGDRGLEQYF,TGTGCCAGCAGCTTAGGCGACAGGGGTCTGGAGCAGTACTTC
TRBV9,TRBD1,TRBJ1-1,CASSVDPGTGSPEAFF,TGTGCCAGCAGCGTAGACCCCGGGACAGGGTCCCCTGAAGCTTTCTTT
TRBV11-2,.,TRBJ1-2,CASSLALVGTGSAF,.
TRBV7-2,TRBD2,TRBJ2-3,CASSLALAGGWNTQYF,TGTGCCAGCAGCTTAGCGCTCGCGGGGGGTTGGAATACGCAGTATTTT
TRBV19,.,TRBJ1-4,CASKEGVITNEKLFF,TGTGCCAGTAAAGAGGGAGTCATCACTAATGAAAAACTGTTTTTT
TRBV4-3,.,TRBJ1-5,CASSQDHRANNQPQHF,TGCGCCAGCAGCCAAGATCACAGGGCGAATAATCAGCCCCAGCATTTT
TRBV11-2,.,TRBJ2-1,CASSPSAAPSYNEQFF,TGTGCCAGCAGCCCCTCAGCGGCTCCTTCCTACAATGAGCAGTTCTTC
TRBV19,TRBD2,TRBJ2-5,CASGGRERETQYF,TGTGCCAGCGGAGGGCGGGAGAGGGAGACCCAGTACTTC
TRBV6-6,TRBD1,TRBJ1-1,CASSLQGAMNTEAFF,TGTGCCAGCAGCCTACAGGGGGCGATGAACACTGAAGCTTTCTTT
TRBV5-1,.,TRBJ1-2,CASSLDGRGYGYTF,TGCGCCAGCAGCTTGGACGGCAGGGGCTATGGCTACACCTTC
TRBV7-9,TRBD1,TRBJ2-2,CASLRDRGNTGELFF,TGTGCCAGCCTCCGAGACAGGGGAAACACCGGGGAGCTGTTTTTT
TRBV18,TRBD2,TRBJ2-2,CASSSQGGQNTGELFF,TGTGCCAGCTCATCCCAGGGAGGGCAGAACACCGGGGAGCTGTTTTTT
TRBV15,.,TRBJ2-7,CATSRLRYEQYF,TGTGCCACCAGCAGACTAAGATACGAGCAGTACTTC
TRBV29-1,TRBD2,TRBJ2-3,CSVEAGGPDTQYF,TGCAGCGTTGAAGCGGGGGGTCCAGATACGCAGTATTTT
TRBV9,TRBD1,TRBJ1-4,CASSFGQGGHEKLFF,TGTGCCAGCAGCTTTGGACAGGGTGGTCATGAAAAACTGTTTTTT